Sequencing of this TCR beta chain was carried out in a study of shared clonotypes between healthy human individuals. Concerning this clone itself: Antigen unknown.

Study conclusions and caveats: Only blood was sampled; tissue repertoires likely differ.

The table came from immunoSEQ multiplex PCR; TCRdb's copy has only in-frame clones and leaves some out. The table has about 2.4 million clones, approximately 92% seen once. This sequence was found in a man aged 18 to 35 in good health. Material for sequencing was naive CD4+ T cells sorted from blood. The subset: CD45RA+ positively selected.

CDR3 sequence: CASSRNSGVDPETQYF. CDR3 bases: TGTGCCAGCAGCAGAAATAGCGGGGTCGATCCGGAGACCCAGTACTTC. The rearrangement joins TRBV5-4 to TRBJ2-5; TRBD2 matches 8 bases. The germline CDR1 and CDR2 sequences are SGHNT and YYREEE (reference sequence). The CDR3 runs to 16 residues. V lost 4 bases to trimming and J lost 5 bases; unmatched junction nucleotides: 13.